These 20 T cell receptor beta chains originate from one sample sequenced in a study of vaccination effects on CD4 cells after COVID-19. Antigens for these TCRs are unknown. TCRdb's copy holds only in-frame clones and misses some; the assay was immunoSEQ multiplex PCR. Of tens of thousands of clones listed, roughly three quarters were seen once; the top ten hold 2.5% to 3.5%. Antigen-specific CD4+ T cells were expanded with viral peptide pools in the ViraFEST assay before sequencing. Subsequent to a culture period of less than twelve days, CD4+ T cells were isolated. Absence of prior SARS-CoV-2 infection characterized the vaccine recipients, who showed negative nucleocapsid antibodies. Source: CD4+ T cells from PBMCs cultured with HCoV-NL63 spike peptides, taken before COVID-19 vaccination. The source is a human donor who received a COVID-19 vaccine.

The V gene is TRBV3-1 (or the pseudogene TRBV3-2), the J gene TRBJ2-1; either TRBD1 or TRBD2 may fit D (6 bases each). With 0 bases removed from V and 1 base from J, the gap between germline ends came to 10 bases. CDR1 is LGHDT and CDR2 is YNNKEL in the germline V gene (reference sequence). CDR3 length: 16 residues. In DNA, the CDR3 is TGTGCCAGCAGCCAAGATACAGGGACTTCCTACAATGAGCAGTTCTTC. The encoded protein is CASSQDTGTSYNEQFF.

The count of this clone is one. This chain uses TRBV3-1 (or the pseudogene TRBV3-2) with TRBJ2-1; no clear D gene. CDR1 LGHDT and CDR2 YNNKEL come from the germline V gene (reference sequence). Trimming cost V 3 bases and J 0 bases, with 15 bases left between them. The CDR3 runs 17 residues. The CDR3 bases are TGTGCCAGCAGCCATGACGCGGAGCCGAGCTCCTACAATGAGCAGTTCTTC. Its translation is CASSHDAEPSSYNEQFF.

The CDR3: CASSQGFVETQYF. CDR3 DNA sequence: TGTGCCAGCAGCCAAGGCTTCGTCGAGACCCAGTACTTC. V is TRBV3-1 (or the pseudogene TRBV3-2) and J is TRBJ2-5, with unresolved D. CDR3 length: 13 residues. The V end lost 1 base, the J end lost 5 bases, and 8 bases lay between the germline ends. Germline V CDR1 and CDR2: LGHDT, YNNKEL (reference sequence).

The V call is TRBV6-4, the J call TRBJ2-3; D is possibly TRBD2 (6 bases). CDR3 length: 16 residues. Per the germline V gene, CDR1 is MRHNA and CDR2 is SNTAGT. The V end lost 2 bases, the J end lost 1 base, and 13 bases lay between the germline ends. CDR3 residues: CASSDGIAAGTDTQYF. As DNA, the CDR3 is TGTGCCAGCAGTGACGGGATAGCGGCGGGCACAGATACGCAGTATTTT.

V and J are TRBV7-2 and TRBJ2-3; D possibly corresponds to TRBD2 (5 bases). There are 14 residues in the CDR3. CDR1 is SGHTA and CDR2 is FQGNSA in the germline V gene. V was trimmed by 4 bases and J by 3 bases, leaving 11 bases between them. DNA for the CDR3: TGTGCCAGCAGCTCGGGGTTTGCTACAGATACGCAGTATTTT. Protein: CASSSGFATDTQYF.

This chain uses TRBV11-2 with TRBJ1-2, with D unresolved. The CDR3 has 13 residues. V lost 1 base and J lost 2, with 5 bases in between. The germline V gene encodes CDR1 SGHAT and CDR2 FQNNGV. The CDR3 spells CASSLGVNYGYTF. CDR3 nucleotide sequence: TGTGCCAGCAGCTTAGGGGTGAACTATGGCTACACCTTC.

The chain combines TRBV7-2 with TRBJ1-5, with D hard to call. This CDR3 has 13 residues. Germline CDR1 is SGHTA and CDR2 is FQGNSA. Between the trimmed V and J ends, which lost 1 base and 3 bases, there was a span of 4 bases. This CDR3 is CASSLVFNQPQHF. The CDR3 DNA is TGTGCCAGCAGCTTAGTTTTCAATCAGCCCCAGCATTTT. Variable domain in full (rest from reference TRBV7-2 and TRBJ1-5): GAGVSQSPSNKVTEKGKDVELRCDPISGHTALYWYRQSLGQGLEFLIYFQGNSAPDKSGLPSDRFSAERTGGSVSTLTIQRTQQEDSAVYLCASSLVFNQPQHFGDGTRLSIL.

The chain employs TRBV5-1 and TRBJ2-2, with D unresolved. V was shortened by 0 bases and J by 0 bases, with 6 bases between the two germline ends. This CDR3 has 15 residues. Germline V gene sequence: CDR1 SGHRS, CDR2 YFSETQ. This chain's CDR3 is CASSLAVSNTGELFF. For the CDR3, the DNA is TGCGCCAGCAGCTTGGCTGTATCGAACACCGGGGAGCTGTTTTTT.

A single count supports this clone. This chain joins TRBV4-2 and TRBJ1-4; tentatively, D is TRBD1 (5 bases). Germline CDR1 and CDR2: LGHNA and YNFKEQ. With 0 bases removed from V and 5 bases from J, the gap between germline ends came to 10 bases. CDR3 length: 15 residues. The CDR3 nucleotides read TGTGCCAGCAGCCAAGATACGGGACCGAATGAAAAACTGTTTTTT. The encoded protein is CASSQDTGPNEKLFF.

V and J are TRBV2 and TRBJ2-1; 10 nucleotides match TRBD1. The CDR3 is made up of 15 amino acids. The junction had 4 bases not matched to a gene; V was cut back by 6 bases and J by 2 bases. Per the germline V gene, CDR1 is SNHLY and CDR2 is FYNNEI. The CDR3 here is CASSRDRGPYNEQFF. The DNA for the CDR3 is TGTGCCAGCAGCAGGGACAGGGGCCCCTACAATGAGCAGTTCTTC.

J is TRBJ1-3 and V is TRBV7-9; possibly TRBD1 for D (5 bases). Germline assignment: CDR1 SEHNR and CDR2 FQNEAQ (reference sequence). This CDR3 comprises 15 residues. V lost 5 bases, J lost 3 bases, and 14 bases lay in between. CDR3 DNA sequence: TGTGCCAGCAGCGCAGGGTCTCACGGTGGAAACACCATATATTTT. This codes for CASSAGSHGGNTIYF.

This clone was detected once. The chain is built from TRBV5-1 and TRBJ1-2, with D perhaps matching TRBD1 (6 bases). CDR1 SGHRS and CDR2 YFSETQ come from the germline V gene. The ends were cut back, 0 bases at V and 3 bases at J, with 12 bases in the middle. The CDR3 length is 15 residues. This chain's CDR3 is CASSLGGATDYGYTF. CDR3 DNA: TGCGCCAGCAGCTTGGGGGGGGCTACAGACTATGGCTACACCTTC.

The chain links TRBV3-1 (or the pseudogene TRBV3-2) to TRBJ2-7, with 8 bases identical to TRBD1. In germline, CDR1 is LGHDT, CDR2 YNNKEL (reference sequence). With 5 bases clipped from V and 7 bases from J, the junction kept 7 bases outside the gene matches. This CDR3 comprises 13 residues. The CDR3 here is CASSYRTGWEQYV. CDR3 DNA: TGTGCCAGCAGCTACCGGACAGGGTGGGAGCAGTACGTC.

The chain uses TRBV5-6 and TRBJ2-7; D is unresolved. There are 14 residues in the CDR3. Germline V gives CDR1 SGHDT, CDR2 YYEEEE. V was cut by 0 bases and J by 3 bases, with 10 bases left in between. The CDR3 DNA is TGTGCCAGCAGCTTGGGTCAATCTTTCTACGAGCAGTACGTC. Amino acid sequence: CASSLGQSFYEQYV.

V usage is TRBV19 and J usage is TRBJ1-4, with D maybe TRBD1 (5 bases). The CDR3 extends over 15 amino acids. Trimming took 10 bases from V and 8 from J, leaving 23 bases between them. From germline, CDR1 is LNHDA and CDR2 SQIVND (reference sequence). In nucleotides, the CDR3 is TGTGCCACATCGGCCCCCGGGGGGGTGGCGGAAAAACTGTTTTTT. This encodes CATSAPGGVAEKLFF.

This clone came up a few times. The chain combines TRBV2 with TRBJ2-2; D ambiguous. CDR3 size: 15 residues. Per the germline V gene, CDR1 is SNHLY and CDR2 is FYNNEI. V shed 7 bases and J shed 4 bases, with 16 bases lying between them. The CDR3 DNA follows: TGTGCCAGCAACCCTTGGGGTTTACGCACCGGGGAGCTGTTTTTT. It yields the protein CASNPWGLRTGELFF.

The sample holds one count of this clone. The V gene is TRBV29-1, the J gene TRBJ1-1; D unresolved. V lost 8 bases, J lost 0 bases, and 19 bases lay in between. The CDR3 is made up of 15 amino acids. CDR1 and CDR2 from the germline V gene are SQVTM and ANQGSEA. Here the CDR3 DNA reads TGCAGCACCCTGGGTGTCGGAAGGCTGAACACTGAAGCTTTCTTT. This gives the protein CSTLGVGRLNTEAFF.

The gene calls are TRBV5-1 and TRBJ2-1; 13 positions agree with TRBD2. Trimming removed 4 bases from V and 8 bases from J; junction bases left unmatched: 9. Per germline, CDR1 SGHRS and CDR2 YFSETQ. The CDR3 sequence is 16 residues long. In nucleotides, the CDR3 is TGCGCCAGCAGCACCGGACTAGCGGGGGCCATCGATGAGCAGTTCTTC. It specifies CASSTGLAGAIDEQFF.

The chain recombines TRBV3-1 (or the pseudogene TRBV3-2) with TRBJ2-5; D is unresolved. Germline V gene sequence: CDR1 LGHDT, CDR2 YNNKEL (reference sequence). V lost 3 bases and J lost 0, with 8 bases in between. The CDR3 is 14 residues long. The CDR3 reads CASSHTVYQETQYF. The CDR3 DNA follows: TGTGCCAGCAGCCACACAGTGTACCAAGAGACCCAGTACTTC.

This chain joins TRBV28 and TRBJ2-7; perhaps D is TRBD1 or TRBD2 (5 bases each). Germline CDR1 reads MDHEN; CDR2 reads SYDVKM. With 5 bases removed from V and 4 bases from J, the gap between germline ends came to 12 bases. The CDR3 extends over 13 amino acids. Here the CDR3 reads CASSPGPIYEQYV. The CDR3 DNA follows: TGTGCCAGCAGTCCGGGGCCGATTTACGAGCAGTACGTC.